Listed below are T cell receptor beta chains from one sample, sequenced in a study of T cell changes during pregnancy in multiple sclerosis. Sequencing used immunoSEQ multiplex PCR; TCRdb keeps in-frame clones, though not all of them. Of 30,000 to 45,000 clones in the sample, approximately 85% were seen once. This specimen consisted of CD4+ T cells from peripheral blood mononuclear cells, obtained before pregnancy. The receptors originated from a female donor with multiple sclerosis, enrolled in a pregnancy study. The CDR3 runs from the conserved cysteine through the conserved F or W. Each record gives: V gene, D gene, clone size, J gene, CDR3 protein, CDR3 DNA. The D gene is left open where the match is weak. A row's size may be missing; if present it is once, few, many or a size class.

>TRBV7-2|NA|NA|TRBJ1-1
CASSLAWEGQEAFF
TGTGCCAGCAGCTTAGCGTGGGAGGGGCAAGAAGCTTTCTTT
>TRBV28|NA|NA|TRBJ1-5
CASSRYESAFSNQPQHF
TGTGCCAGCAGTCGTTACGAGTCCGCGTTTAGCAATCAGCCCCAGCATTTT
>TRBV6-6|TRBD1|NA|TRBJ1-5
CASSATGTSNQPQHF
TGTGCCAGCAGCGCGACAGGGACCAGCAATCAGCCCCAGCATTTT
>TRBV7-2|TRBD2|NA|TRBJ2-7
CASRAGGNHEQYF
TGTGCCAGCAGGGCGGGAGGGAACCACGAGCAGTACTTC
>TRBV18|NA|NA|TRBJ2-1
CASSPPNTGPHEQFF
TGTGCCAGCTCACCGCCCAATACAGGGCCACATGAGCAGTTCTTC
>TRBV18|NA|NA|TRBJ1-2
CASSPGGITYGYTF
TGTGCCAGCTCACCTGGCGGGATTACCTATGGCTACACCTTC
>TRBV19|NA|NA|TRBJ1-5
CASSILFMEGVGQPQHF
TGTGCCAGTAGTATATTGTTCATGGAAGGGGTTGGTCAGCCCCAGCATTTT
>TRBV28|TRBD1|NA|TRBJ1-2
CASSPSGQGVLYGYTF
TGTGCCAGCAGTCCGTCGGGACAGGGTGTACTCTATGGCTACACCTTC
>TRBV28|NA|NA|TRBJ1-2
CASSARRSYGYTF
TGTGCCAGCAGTGCCCGGCGGAGCTATGGCTACACCTTC
>TRBV5-1|TRBD2|NA|TRBJ2-3
CASSQTSVSTDTQYF
TGCGCCAGCAGCCAAACTAGCGTAAGCACAGATACGCAGTATTTT
>TRBV6-7|TRBD1|once|TRBJ2-1
CASSYPGQGSYNEQFF
TGTGCCAGCAGTTACCCAGGACAGGGCTCCTACAATGAGCAGTTCTTC
>TRBV18|NA|medium-sized|TRBJ1-1
CASSPGAGRAEAFF
TGTGCCAGCTCACCGGGAGCAGGGAGGGCTGAAGCTTTCTTT
>TRBV4-3|NA|NA|TRBJ2-1
CASSQSQQVSSYNEQFF
TGCGCCAGCAGCCAATCCCAGCAGGTTAGCTCCTACAATGAGCAGTTCTTC
>TRBV18|TRBD2|once|TRBJ2-1
CASSPSGSGAGDEQFF
TGTGCCAGCTCACCCTCCGGTAGCGGGGCAGGCGATGAGCAGTTCTTC
>TRBV9|NA|NA|TRBJ2-1
CASSVVADYRYNEQFF
TGTGCCAGCAGCGTAGTCGCGGACTACAGGTACAATGAGCAGTTCTTC
>TRBV27|TRBD2|NA|TRBJ2-4
CASSMRTPGGGGGWGTNSIQYF
TGTGCCAGCAGTATGCGGACCCCCGGGGGCGGGGGGGGGTGGGGGACAAACTCCATTCAGTACTTC
>TRBV4-1|TRBD2|NA|TRBJ2-5
CASSQGNQLAGGTQETQYF
TGCGCCAGCAGCCAAGGCAACCAACTAGCGGGAGGAACGCAAGAGACCCAGTACTTC
>TRBV6-6|TRBD1|NA|TRBJ1-2
CASEQTGTNYGYTF
TGTGCCAGCGAACAGACAGGGACGAACTATGGCTACACCTTC
>TRBV21-1|NA|NA|TRBJ2-7
CASSKGLAGNEQYF
TGTGCCAGCAGCAAAGGACTAGCGGGCAACGAGCAGTACTTC
>TRBV7-6|TRBD2|NA|TRBJ2-7
CASSKLAGGYEQYF
TGTGCCAGCAGCAAACTAGCGGGAGGCTACGAGCAGTACTTC
>TRBV2|TRBD2|NA|TRBJ2-4
CASRGTSGSGSIQYF
TGTGCCAGCCGAGGGACTAGCGGGAGTGGCAGCATTCAGTACTTC
>TRBV5-1|NA|NA|TRBJ2-5
CASSLAGRGQETQYF
TGCGCCAGCAGCTTGGCGGGCAGGGGCCAAGAGACCCAGTACTTC
>TRBV11-2|NA|NA|TRBJ2-7
CASSPLGLSYEQYF
TGTGCCAGCAGCCCGCTAGGCCTAAGCTACGAGCAGTACTTC
>TRBV12-5|TRBD2|NA|TRBJ2-1
CASGTDPWREAANEQFF
TGTGCTAGTGGTACCGACCCGTGGCGGGAGGCCGCCAATGAGCAGTTCTTC
>TRBV11-2|TRBD2|NA|TRBJ2-5
CASSRSLDPSGAQETQYF
TGTGCCAGCAGCCGGTCCCTAGACCCTAGCGGGGCACAAGAGACCCAGTACTTC
>TRBV5-1|TRBD1|NA|TRBJ1-5
CASSQTGTDNQPQHF
TGCGCCAGCAGCCAAACCGGGACAGATAATCAGCCCCAGCATTTT
>TRBV28|TRBD2|once|TRBJ2-3
CASSRSGTSGRSAQYF
TGTGCCAGCAGTCGCTCCGGGACTAGCGGGAGAAGTGCGCAGTATTTT
>TRBV7-7|NA|NA|TRBJ2-7
CASSLRSEGPYEQYF
TGTGCTAGCAGCTTACGGTCGGAGGGGCCCTACGAGCAGTACTTC
>TRBV29-1|NA|NA|TRBJ1-1
CSVAGATEAFF
TGCAGCGTTGCAGGGGCGACTGAAGCTTTCTTT
>TRBV18|TRBD1|NA|TRBJ1-4
CASSPQGAANEKLFF
TGTGCCAGCTCACCCCAGGGGGCGGCTAATGAAAAACTGTTTTTT
>TRBV6-6|NA|NA|TRBJ1-4
CASSYSSEKLFF
TGTGCCAGCAGTTACTCGAGTGAAAAACTGTTTTTT
>TRBV27|TRBD2|NA|TRBJ2-7
CASSFGEGEQYF
TGTGCCAGCAGTTTTGGGGAGGGCGAGCAGTACTTC
>TRBV5-1|NA|NA|TRBJ1-3
CASSFLGASGNTIYF
TGCGCCAGCAGCTTTCTGGGGGCAAGTGGAAACACCATATATTTT
>TRBV5-4|NA|NA|TRBJ1-1
CASKIQGDTEAFF
TGTGCCAGCAAGATACAGGGAGACACTGAAGCTTTCTTT
>TRBV30|TRBD1|NA|TRBJ2-1
CAWTGGQGWYNEQFF
TGTGCCTGGACAGGGGGACAGGGCTGGTACAATGAGCAGTTCTTC
>TRBV4-1|TRBD1|NA|TRBJ1-2
CASSQLGTDHYGYTF
TGCGCCAGCAGCCAGCTAGGGACAGATCACTATGGCTACACCTTC
>TRBV5-1|NA|NA|TRBJ1-3
CASSSEGGSGNTIYF
TGCGCCAGCAGCTCCGAGGGGGGGTCTGGAAACACCATATATTTT
>TRBV5-4|TRBD1|NA|TRBJ1-2
CASSADRGHGYTF
TGTGCCAGCAGCGCTGACAGGGGGCATGGCTACACCTTC
>TRBV6-5|NA|NA|TRBJ1-3
CASSRTADMGNTIYF
TGTGCCAGCAGTCGGACAGCTGACATGGGAAACACCATATATTTT
>TRBV7-9|TRBD1|NA|TRBJ2-3
CASSLYTGAPDTQYF
TGTGCCAGCAGCTTATACACAGGGGCCCCAGATACGCAGTATTTT
>TRBV10-3|TRBD1|NA|TRBJ1-1
CAISEFGTGGLNTEAFF
TGTGCCATCAGTGAGTTCGGGACAGGAGGGCTGAACACTGAAGCTTTCTTT
>TRBV19|TRBD1|once|TRBJ1-1
CASRRTGGTEAFF
TGTGCCAGTAGGCGGACAGGGGGCACTGAAGCTTTCTTT
>TRBV19|NA|NA|TRBJ1-2
CASTSTGDDYGYTF
TGTGCCAGTACTTCGACAGGAGATGACTATGGCTACACCTTC
>TRBV4-1|NA|NA|TRBJ2-2
CASSQPLSRNRAGELFF
TGCGCCAGCAGCCAACCTTTATCTAGAAACAGGGCCGGGGAGCTGTTTTTT
>TRBV11-2|NA|once|TRBJ1-4
CASSFPGEGRKLFF
TGTGCCAGCAGCTTTCCCGGGGAGGGGAGGAAACTGTTTTTT
>TRBV19|TRBD1|once|TRBJ1-1
CASSIRDRDRATEAFF
TGTGCCAGTAGTATTAGGGACCGGGACAGGGCCACTGAAGCTTTCTTT
>TRBV28|NA|NA|TRBJ1-5
CASSIGQFVQPQHF
TGTGCCAGCAGCATCGGACAGTTCGTTCAGCCCCAGCATTTT
>TRBV5-1|TRBD1|NA|TRBJ2-4
CASSSGQDQNIQYF
TGCGCCAGCAGCTCCGGACAGGACCAAAACATTCAGTACTTC
>TRBV19|NA|NA|TRBJ2-1
CASSIGSYHNEQFF
TGTGCCAGTAGTATTGGTAGCTACCACAATGAGCAGTTCTTC
>TRBV14|NA|NA|TRBJ2-7
CASSQIFSGGSEQYF
TGTGCCAGCAGCCAGATCTTTTCCGGAGGCTCCGAGCAGTACTTC
>TRBV28|TRBD1|NA|TRBJ2-7
CASSSPGQGYEQYF
TGTGCCAGCAGTAGTCCGGGACAGGGGTACGAGCAGTACTTC
>TRBV19|TRBD2|NA|TRBJ2-2
CASSMDSGSYIGELFF
TGTGCCAGTAGTATGGATAGCGGGAGCTATATCGGGGAGCTGTTTTTT
>TRBV18|NA|NA|TRBJ2-5
CASSPAFTTPLQETQYF
TGTGCCAGCTCACCAGCTTTTACGACACCCCTTCAAGAGACCCAGTACTTC